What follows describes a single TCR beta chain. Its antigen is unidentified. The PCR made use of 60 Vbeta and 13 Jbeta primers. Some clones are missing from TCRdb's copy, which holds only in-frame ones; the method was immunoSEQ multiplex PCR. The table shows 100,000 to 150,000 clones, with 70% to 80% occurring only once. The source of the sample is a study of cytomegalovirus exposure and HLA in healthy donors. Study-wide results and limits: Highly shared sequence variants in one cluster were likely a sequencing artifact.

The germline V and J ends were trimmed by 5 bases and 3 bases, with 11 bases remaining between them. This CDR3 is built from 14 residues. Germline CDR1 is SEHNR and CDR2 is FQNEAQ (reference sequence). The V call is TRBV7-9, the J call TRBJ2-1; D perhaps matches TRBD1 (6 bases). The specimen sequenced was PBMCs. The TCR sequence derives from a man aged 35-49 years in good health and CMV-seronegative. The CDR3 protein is CASSHREGYNEQFF. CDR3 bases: TGTGCCAGCAGCCACAGGGAAGGCTACAATGAGCAGTTCTTC. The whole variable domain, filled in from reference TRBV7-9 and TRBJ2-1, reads DTGVSQNPRHKITKRGQNVTFRCDPISEHNRLYWYRQTLGQGPEFLTYFQNEAQLEKSRLLSDRFSAERPKGSFSTLEIQRTEQGDSAMYLCASSHREGYNEQFFGPGTRLTVL.